This TCR beta chain came from a study of cytomegalovirus exposure and HLA in healthy donors. The V end was cut by 1 base, the J end by 5 bases, with 6 bases between. Germline V gene data show CDR1 as SGHVS and CDR2 as FNYEAQ. CDR3 length equals 12 residues. Measured with immunoSEQ multiplex PCR; TCRdb has only the in-frame clones, and not every one. Here the sample spans 150,000 to 200,000 clones, around nine tenths being singletons. Sequenced input: PBMCs. This clonotype originated in a man in his thirties or forties in good health and CMV-seropositive. This chain links TRBV7-6 with TRBJ2-7; D unresolved. DNA of the CDR3: TGTGCCAGCAGCTTAGGAGACCACGAGCAGTACTTC. Translated: CASSLGDHEQYF.